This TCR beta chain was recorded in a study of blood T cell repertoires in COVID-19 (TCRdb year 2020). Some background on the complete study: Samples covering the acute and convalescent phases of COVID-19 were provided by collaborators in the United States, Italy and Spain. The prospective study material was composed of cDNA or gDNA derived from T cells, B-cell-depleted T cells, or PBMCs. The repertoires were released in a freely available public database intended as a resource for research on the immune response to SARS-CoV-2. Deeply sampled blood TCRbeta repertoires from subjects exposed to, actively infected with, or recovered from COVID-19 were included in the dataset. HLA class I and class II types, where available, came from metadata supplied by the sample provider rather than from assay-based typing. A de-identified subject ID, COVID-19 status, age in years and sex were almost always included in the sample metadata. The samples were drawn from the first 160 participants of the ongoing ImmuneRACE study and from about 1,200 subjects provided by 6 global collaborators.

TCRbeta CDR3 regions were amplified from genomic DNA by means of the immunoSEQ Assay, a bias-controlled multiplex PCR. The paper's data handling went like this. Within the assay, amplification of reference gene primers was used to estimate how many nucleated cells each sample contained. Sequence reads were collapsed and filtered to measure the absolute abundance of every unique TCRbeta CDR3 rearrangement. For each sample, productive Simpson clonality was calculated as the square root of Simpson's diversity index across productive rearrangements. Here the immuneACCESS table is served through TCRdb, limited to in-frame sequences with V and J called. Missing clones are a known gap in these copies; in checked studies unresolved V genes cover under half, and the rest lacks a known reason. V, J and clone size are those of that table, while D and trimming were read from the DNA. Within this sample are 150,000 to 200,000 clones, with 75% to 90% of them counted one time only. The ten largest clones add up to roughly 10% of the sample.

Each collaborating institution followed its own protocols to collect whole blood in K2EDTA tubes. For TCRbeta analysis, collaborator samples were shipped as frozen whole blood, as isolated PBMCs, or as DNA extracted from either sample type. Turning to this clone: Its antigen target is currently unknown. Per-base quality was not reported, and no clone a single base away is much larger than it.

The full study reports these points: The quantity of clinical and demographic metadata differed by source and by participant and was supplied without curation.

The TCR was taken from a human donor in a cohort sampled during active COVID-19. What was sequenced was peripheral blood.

The CDR3 amino acid sequence is: CASSTWGEKDGYTF. The DNA is TGTGCCAGCAGTACTTGGGGGGAAAAGGATGGCTACACCTTC. The V and J segments used are TRBV6-5 and TRBJ1-2, and the D gene may be TRBD1, 5 bases matching. The junction carries 16 bases between V and J, which are trimmed by 5 bases and 6 bases respectively. The CDR3 contains 14 residues, cysteine and phenylalanine counted. Only the CDR3 DNA stays, 42 bases, in frame from base 1. The germline V gene encodes CDR1 MNHEY and CDR2 SVGAGI.